This TCR beta chain comes out of a study of T cell responses to AZD1222 COVID-19 vaccine. Findings and limits, study-wide: Elevations in Spike-specific TCR breadth and depth followed administration of two AZD1222 doses. At 160-218 and 743-854, vaccine-associated CD4 TCRs were dominant, and they spanned spike.

The table lists this clone with a few counts. Its antigen is not known. The identical CDR3 is also encoded by other nucleotide sequences in the sample. Method: immunoSEQ multiplex PCR; TCRdb's copy keeps in-frame clones and lacks some. This sample has approximately 160,000 clones, with just over 90% found just once. The germline CDR1 and CDR2 sequences are SGHDT and YYEEEE. V was cut by 0 bases and J by 2 bases, with 8 bases left in between. This CDR3 spans 14 amino acids. The material sequenced was peripheral blood, taken on day 0 of AZD1222 vaccination. The V call is TRBV5-6, the J call TRBJ1-2; no clear D gene. The TCR originated in an adult in good health. The CDR3 sequence: CASSLGRLNYGYTF. The DNA of the CDR3 is TGTGCCAGCAGCTTGGGACGACTGAACTATGGCTACACCTTC.